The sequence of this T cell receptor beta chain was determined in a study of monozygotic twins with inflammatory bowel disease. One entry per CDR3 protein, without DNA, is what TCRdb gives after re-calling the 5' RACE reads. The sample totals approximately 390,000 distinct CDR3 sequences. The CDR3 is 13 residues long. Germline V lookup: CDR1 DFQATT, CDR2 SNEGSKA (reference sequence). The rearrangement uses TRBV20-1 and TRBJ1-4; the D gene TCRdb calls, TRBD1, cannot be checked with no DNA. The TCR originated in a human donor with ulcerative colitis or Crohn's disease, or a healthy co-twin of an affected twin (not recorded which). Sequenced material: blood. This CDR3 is CSARTATGEKLFF.